The 8 T cell receptor beta chains reported below all come from one sample, sequenced in a study of blood T cell repertoires in COVID-19. This table comes from immunoSEQ multiplex PCR, and its TCRdb copy is limited to in-frame clones, with some not included. In the table there are roughly 97,000 clones, roughly 84% of which are singletons. Sequencing was carried out using peripheral blood. The receptors come from a man in his 60s with acute or convalescent COVID-19.

The chain has TRBV5-4 and TRBJ1-4; 9 positions agree with TRBD1. The CDR3 extends over 14 amino acids. CDR1 and CDR2 (germline): SGHNT, YYREEE (reference sequence). Trimming at V came to 2 bases and at J to 7 bases, leaving 3 bases not matched to a gene. As DNA, the CDR3 is TGTGCCAGCAGCTTAAGGACAGGGGTTGAAAAACTGTTTTTT. As protein: CASSLRTGVEKLFF.

This chain joins TRBV7-2 and TRBJ1-3; 10 nucleotides align to TRBD1. The ends lost 5 bases at V and 8 bases at J; junction bases unmatched: 3. The CDR3 extends over 13 amino acids. The V gene's germline CDR1 is SGHTA and CDR2 FQGNSA. CDR3 residues: CASSRTGGDTIYF. DNA for the CDR3: TGTGCCAGCAGCCGGACAGGGGGAGACACCATATATTTT.

This rearrangement joins TRBV2 to TRBJ2-7; no definite D call. V was shortened by 2 bases and J by 8 bases, with 13 bases between the two germline ends. CDR3 size: 13 residues. CDR1 is SNHLY and CDR2 is FYNNEI in the germline V gene. This CDR3 is CASSEIAQAQQYF. The CDR3 coding sequence is TGTGCCAGCAGTGAAATTGCGCAGGCTCAGCAGTACTTC.

This clone was seen a handful of times. The chain has TRBV10-3 and TRBJ2-3; 10 bases line up with TRBD1. V lost 6 bases and J lost 5; bases outside the gene matches: 8. The CDR3 length is 15 residues. Germline values: CDR1 ENHRY, CDR2 SYGVKD. The CDR3 DNA reads TGTGCCATCAGGGGACAGGGGAGGGGGAGAGATACGCAGTATTTT. This encodes CAIRGQGRGRDTQYF.

J is TRBJ1-4 and V is TRBV28, with 7 nucleotides matching TRBD1. The germline CDR1 and CDR2 sequences are MDHEN and SYDVKM. The CDR3 consists of 15 residues. V trimming: 3 bases; J trimming: 5 bases; junction bases outside the gene matches: 6. In DNA form, the CDR3 reads TGTGCCAGCAGTTTCCCGGGACAGCTAAATGAAAAACTGTTTTTT. Translated, it gives CASSFPGQLNEKLFF. Using reference TRBV28 and TRBJ1-4 for the parts outside the CDR3, the full variable domain is DVKVTQSSRYLVKRTGEKVFLECVQDMDHENMFWYRQDPGLGLRLIYFSYDVKMKEKGDIPEGYSVSREKKERFSLILESASTNQTSMYLCASSFPGQLNEKLFFGSGTQLSVL.

This clone was seen only a few times. This chain joins TRBV4-3 and TRBJ1-1, with TRBD1 as a possible D gene (5 bases). Germline CDR1 and CDR2: LGHNA and YSLEER. The V end lost 5 bases, the J end lost 4 bases, and 8 bases lay between the germline ends. The CDR3 sequence is 12 residues long. The CDR3 nucleotides read TGCGCCAGCAGCGCAGGGTTCACTGAAGCTTTCTTT. Translated, it gives CASSAGFTEAFF.

A few counts support this clone. The chain has TRBV21-1 and TRBJ2-7; the table calls TRBD1, which could not be checked here. TRBV21-1 is a pseudogene segment. The CDR3 sequence is 15 residues long. The CDR3 loop is CASSKLDREVDEQYV. The CDR3 DNA reads as TGTGCCAGCAGCAAATTAGACAGGGAGGTAGACGAGCAGTACGTC.

This clone has more than one count but fewer than ten. V is TRBV27 and J is TRBJ2-7, with TRBD1 as a possible D gene (6 bases). Trimming took off 6 bases at V and 2 bases at J, with 17 bases between the two ends. This CDR3 is built from 15 residues. Germline-derived CDR1 and CDR2 are MNHEY and SMNVEV (reference sequence). CDR3: CASRRNWQGTYEQYF. The CDR3 nucleotides are TGTGCCAGCAGAAGAAACTGGCAGGGGACCTACGAGCAGTACTTC.